This entry lists 19 T cell receptor beta chains sequenced from one sample in a study of patients and donors after allogeneic stem cell transplantation. TCRdb reanalysed the RT-PCR reads using MiXCR and keeps one entry per CDR3 protein. The sample records around 150,000 distinct CDR3 sequences, 30% to 45% being singletons. Sequences were obtained from blood, either unsorted or a sorted T cell fraction (not recorded which). The receptors here all came from a human donor who was either an allogeneic HSCT recipient or a stem cell or donor lymphocyte infusion donor (not recorded which). It is not recorded whose cells these are; they may come from a transplant donor.

V gene TRBV27 combines with J gene TRBJ2-7; 8 bases are shared with TRBD1. V was pared by 4 bases and J by 2 bases, with 1 base of the junction left unmatched. This CDR3 comprises 13 residues. Looked up from germline, CDR1 is MNHEY and CDR2 is SMNVEV (reference sequence). The CDR3 reads CASSWGQAYEQYF. In DNA, the CDR3 is TGTGCCAGCAGTTGGGGACAGGCCTACGAGCAGTACTTC.

Only a few counts were recorded for this clonotype. This chain joins TRBV20-1 and TRBJ1-5, with D hard to call. The CDR3 spans 14 residues. V was trimmed by 6 bases and J by 7 bases, leaving 19 bases between them. CDR1 and CDR2 from the germline V gene are DFQATT and SNEGSKA (reference sequence). CDR3 DNA sequence: TGCAGTGCGACCGAGGTGGAAGGCCCCCAGCCCCAGCATTTT. Its protein is CSATEVEGPQPQHF.

The chain joins TRBV12-5 to TRBJ2-3, with no clear D. CDR1 is LGHNT and CDR2 is FRNRAP in the germline V gene. The CDR3 is made up of 14 amino acids. The ends were cut back, 6 bases at V and 0 bases at J, with 10 bases in the middle. Here the CDR3 reads CASGPDSSTDTQYF. Here the CDR3 DNA reads TGTGCTAGTGGCCCCGATTCTAGCACAGATACGCAGTATTTT.

This clonotype was detected ten times or more. The V and J genes are TRBV10-3 and TRBJ1-3, with D unclear. Germline V gene lookup returns CDR1 ENHRY and CDR2 SYGVKD. This CDR3 contains 13 residues. The germline V and J ends were trimmed by 6 bases and 4 bases, with 10 bases remaining between them. CDR3 DNA sequence: TGTGCCATCAGGCGGAGGTCCGGAAACACCATATATTTT. Protein sequence: CAIRRRSGNTIYF.

This clonotype was seen more than once but under ten times. The chain carries TRBV20-1 and TRBJ2-3, with 11 bases matching TRBD2. Germline CDR1 DFQATT, CDR2 SNEGSKA (reference sequence). This CDR3 has 16 residues. Unmatched junction bases numbered 9, after V lost 5 bases and J lost 2 bases. The CDR3 DNA reads as TGCAGTGCTTGGATCGTAGCGGGGGGGTCCACAGATACGCAGTATTTT. Translating gives CSAWIVAGGSTDTQYF.

In its sample, this clonotype was seen many times. The J gene is TRBJ1-4, the V gene TRBV4-2; TRBD1 agrees at 9 bases. The trim removed 3 bases at V and 4 bases at J, leaving 9 bases unmatched. The CDR3 spans 17 residues. CDR1 and CDR2 (germline): LGHNA, YNFKEQ. The CDR3 region has the DNA TGTGCCAGCAGCCAGGATCGACAGGGGGTGGGTAATGAAAAACTGTTTTTT. Protein: CASSQDRQGVGNEKLFF.

The CDR3 DNA sequence: TGCAGTGCTAGACCCGACAGGGGTGCAGGGGCCAACGTCCTGACTTTC. Encoded protein: CSARPDRGAGANVLTF. The chain is built from TRBV20-1 and TRBJ2-6; 8 nucleotides agree with TRBD1. Germline assignment: CDR1 DFQATT and CDR2 SNEGSKA (reference sequence). The CDR3 contains 16 residues. Trimming took 2 bases from V and 4 from J; bases not matched to a gene: 7.

The J gene is TRBJ2-5, the V gene TRBV6-1; tentatively, D is TRBD2 (5 bases). The CDR3 covers 11 residues. Germline V gene sequence: CDR1 MNHNS, CDR2 SASEGT. The V and J ends lost 10 bases and 5 bases respectively, with 11 bases between them. The CDR3 loop reads CATRGYETQYF. CDR3 sequence (DNA): TGTGCCACCCGAGGGTACGAGACCCAGTACTTC.

The V call is TRBV5-1, the J call TRBJ1-1; the D gene is possibly TRBD1 (6 bases). There are 13 residues in the CDR3. Trimming cost V 3 bases and J 10 bases, with 16 bases left between them. Germline CDR1 reads SGHRS; CDR2 reads YFSETQ. CDR3 residues: CASSSRGQASAFF. CDR3 DNA: TGCGCCAGCAGCTCCCGGGGACAAGCGTCAGCTTTCTTT.

This clonotype has just a few counts. V and J are TRBV5-1 and TRBJ2-2, with TRBD1 as a possible D gene (5 bases). The CDR3 is 15 amino acids. V shed 4 bases and J shed 8 bases, with 18 bases lying between them. Germline V CDR1 and CDR2: SGHRS, YFSETQ. The CDR3: CASSKSQGLEGELFF. As DNA, the CDR3 is TGCGCCAGCAGCAAATCCCAGGGTTTAGAAGGGGAGCTGTTTTTT.

This clonotype was detected only a few times. The chain carries TRBV7-2 and TRBJ1-4, with 9 bases that match TRBD1. Germline CDR1 SGHTA, CDR2 FQGNSA. The ends lost 5 bases at V and 7 bases at J; junction bases unmatched: 8. The CDR3 runs 15 residues. The CDR3 sequence: CASSVYRGLGEKLFF. The CDR3 nucleotides are TGTGCCAGCAGCGTCTACAGGGGGCTGGGTGAAAAACTGTTTTTT.

The V call is TRBV6-5, the J call TRBJ1-2; tentatively, D is TRBD1 (5 bases). V lost 6 bases and J 6 bases, leaving 17 bases between the germline ends. Germline V lookup: CDR1 MNHEY, CDR2 SVGAGI. CDR3 length: 14 residues. CDR3 in amino acids: CASRGAGTDNGYTF. As DNA, the CDR3 is TGTGCCAGCAGGGGCGCCGGGACGGATAATGGCTACACCTTC.

The CDR3 loop is CASSDPLGRRNTEAFF. DNA of the CDR3: TGTGCCAGCAGCGATCCACTTGGGAGACGGAACACTGAAGCTTTCTTT. The chain carries TRBV7-8 and TRBJ1-1; no clear D gene. Germline V lookup: CDR1 SGHVS, CDR2 FQNEAQ. V was pared by 5 bases and J by 1 base, with 17 bases between. The CDR3 runs to 16 residues.

This chain links TRBV7-6 with TRBJ1-1; 7 bases map to TRBD1. The J segment lost 0 bases and the V segment lost 4 bases, leaving 2 bases of the junction unmatched. The germline CDR1 and CDR2 sequences are SGHVS and FNYEAQ. There are 14 residues in the CDR3. The CDR3 bases are TGTGCCAGCAGCTGGGGACAGATGAACACTGAAGCTTTCTTT. Protein sequence: CASSWGQMNTEAFF.

The chain links TRBV20-1 to TRBJ1-5; D unresolved. The CDR3 sequence is 12 residues long. V dropped 5 bases and J dropped 4 bases, with 9 bases sitting between them. Germline CDR1 reads DFQATT; CDR2 reads SNEGSKA (reference sequence). DNA of the CDR3: TGCAGTGCTTTAGACTGGAATCAGCCCCAGCATTTT. It is translated as CSALDWNQPQHF.

This clonotype has ten or more counts. V gene TRBV7-3 combines with J gene TRBJ1-1; 7 bases are shared with TRBD1. Germline CDR1 reads SGHTA; CDR2 reads FQGTGA. J lost 0 bases, V lost 2 bases, and 0 bases had no gene match. This CDR3 has 14 residues. The CDR3 reads CASSLDRVNTEAFF. The CDR3 coding sequence is TGTGCCAGCAGCTTAGACAGGGTGAACACTGAAGCTTTCTTT. The full variable domain, rest sourced from reference TRBV7-3 and TRBJ1-1, is GAGVSQTPSNKVTEKGKYVELRCDPISGHTALYWYRQSLGQGPEFLIYFQGTGAADDSGLPNDRFFAVRPEGSVSTLKIQRTERGDSAVYLCASSLDRVNTEAFFGQGTRLTVV.

This clonotype has more than one count but fewer than ten. The V call is TRBV3-1, the J call TRBJ1-3, with D possibly matching TRBD1 (5 bases). The germline V gene encodes CDR1 LGHDT and CDR2 YNNKEL (reference sequence). CDR3 size: 15 residues. With 0 bases removed from V and 4 bases from J, the gap between germline ends came to 10 bases. CDR3 residues: CASSQEGVAGNTIYF. In DNA, the CDR3 is TGTGCCAGCAGCCAAGAAGGGGTCGCCGGAAACACCATATATTTT.

The J gene is TRBJ1-6, the V gene TRBV6-5, with TRBD1 matching 7 bases. The CDR3 totals 16 residues. After removal of 1 base from V and 7 bases from J, the junction contained 7 bases not matched to a gene. Looked up from germline, CDR1 is MNHEY and CDR2 is SVGAGI. CDR3 DNA sequence: TGTGCCAGCAGTTACTTTTCGACAGGGACAAATTCACCCCTCCACTTT. This translates into CASSYFSTGTNSPLHF.

This rearrangement joins TRBV12-3 or TRBV12-4 to TRBJ2-3, with 7 positions matching TRBD1. Trimming took 1 base from V and 11 from J; bases not matched to a gene: 6. The CDR3 has 13 amino acids. The CDR3 sequence: CASSLGAQGVQYF. The CDR3 DNA is TGTGCCAGCAGTTTAGGCGCCCAGGGGGTGCAGTATTTT.